This T cell receptor beta chain derives from a study of blood T cell repertoires in COVID-19. The table came from immunoSEQ multiplex PCR; TCRdb's copy has only in-frame clones and leaves some out. This sample yields roughly 200,000 clones, of which just under 90% are seen a single time; 5.5% to 7.5% belongs to the top ten. Between the trimmed V and J ends, which lost 3 bases and 2 bases, there was a span of 17 bases. The germline V gene has CDR1 SGDLS and CDR2 YYNGEE. This CDR3 is built from 16 residues. The chain uses TRBV9 and TRBJ1-2, with D maybe TRBD1 (5 bases). Material: peripheral blood. This TCR came from a man aged 60 to 75 who had recovered from COVID-19. The CDR3 loop is CASSGPGTGGNYGYTF. In DNA, the CDR3 is TGTGCCAGCAGCGGCCCTGGGACGGGGGGAAACTATGGCTACACCTTC.